Reported below is one TCR beta chain. The target antigen is unknown. Relative to the germline gene, one junction end is altered; a read error may explain this. Breast cancer patients provided tissue from their axillary draining lymph nodes. The length of the CDR3 is 13 residues. TCRdb reprocessed the multiplex PCR reads via MiXCR and lists one record per CDR3 protein. The sample contains fewer than 300,000 distinct CDR3 sequences, about a third of which appear only once. The sample belongs to a study of breast tumors, draining lymph nodes, adjacent tissues. Study findings and constraints: Data only fit, rather than demonstrated, lymph node origin of most tumor T cells.

The clonotype comes from a female donor with breast cancer. Some clones in this sample may be carry-over from other donors' samples. The sequenced sample was axillary lymph node tissue. The chain links TRBV12-3 or TRBV12-4 to TRBJ1-1; possible D gene TRBD1, 5 bases. The CDR3 DNA is TGTGCCAGCAGTTTTGCGGGGGGAACTGGAGCTTTCTTT. Protein product: CASSFAGGTGAFF.